This TCR beta chain comes out of a study of immune heterogeneity within non-small cell lung tumors. About the study: The composition of the tumors was several squamous cell carcinomas, roughly ten non-squamous carcinomas and 1 not otherwise specified. Findings and caveats of the study: Within a patient, dominant CDR3 beta clonotypes were shared across sites, though different locations had unique frequent clones. Local T-cell clonality tracked local tumor mutational burden; the correlation was moderate but significant (R around 0.34).

TCR beta CDR3 regions came from multiplex PCR with 32 forward V and 13 reverse J primers. TCRdb fed the multiplex PCR reads into MiXCR, producing one record per CDR3 protein. The sample has about 11,000 distinct CDR3 sequences, about 31% seen once; the top ten hold approximately 20%. Bulk tumor genomic DNA was the template, and each sample received 450 to 650 ng. Biopsies that were spaced far apart were taken, several per primary tumor, during surgery. Each patient presented with untreated, newly diagnosed non-small cell lung cancer and received curative surgery. Curative-intent surgery was being performed on the donors, who were patients newly diagnosed with non-small cell lung cancer. Remarks on this clonotype: Its antigen remains unknown.

Germline assignment: CDR1 LGHDT and CDR2 YNNKEL (reference sequence). The CDR3 totals 13 residues. Between the trimmed V and J ends, which lost 4 bases and 10 bases, there was a span of 14 bases. The chain recombines TRBV3-1 with TRBJ2-1; D remains ambiguous. This sequence originates from a woman aged 50 to 60 with non-small cell lung cancer. Sequenced sample: lung tumor tissue. CDR3 DNA: TGTGCCAGCAGCCGGGTTAGGGCACTAGAGCAGTTCTTC. Protein: CASSRVRALEQFF.